The next 16 T cell receptor beta chains were all read from a single sample in a study of CD8 T cells in Susac syndrome. With random hexamers, about 0.5 to 1 ug RNA was reverse transcribed. MiXCR, run by TCRdb on the immunoSEQ multiplex PCR reads, gives a single entry per CDR3 protein. Here the sample spans about 180,000 distinct CDR3 sequences, about 96% being singletons. Sequenced input: CD4+ T cells from PBMCs. The receptors derive from a human donor with Susac syndrome.

The rearrangement links TRBV29-1 to TRBJ2-1; D remains unclear. Deletions cut 3 bases from V and 7 bases from J, with 13 bases between. This CDR3 comprises 13 residues. The germline V gene has CDR1 SQVTM and CDR2 ANQGSEA. The CDR3 coding sequence is TGCAGCGTTGACACGGTTTCGAGGAATGAGCAGTTCTTC. Translation gives CSVDTVSRNEQFF.

The rearrangement uses TRBV3-1 and TRBJ2-6; tentative D call: TRBD2 (5 bases). Trimming took off 5 bases at V and 2 bases at J, with 13 bases between the two ends. The CDR3 has 16 amino acids. Germline CDR1 reads LGHDT; CDR2 reads YNNKEL (reference sequence). CDR3: CASSGSGGTGANVLTF. The CDR3 DNA reads as TGTGCCAGCAGCGGGAGCGGTGGGACTGGGGCCAACGTCCTGACTTTC.

The chain recombines TRBV7-8 with TRBJ2-2; tentatively, D is TRBD2 (5 bases). Germline loops: CDR1 SGHVS, CDR2 FQNEAQ. The CDR3 is 14 amino acids. Trimming left V 2 bases short and J 3 bases short, with 7 bases between. In DNA, the CDR3 is TGTGCCAGCAGCTTAACTAGATACACCGGGGAGCTGTTTTTT. Translated, it gives CASSLTRYTGELFF.

The J gene is TRBJ2-3, the V gene TRBV20-1, with D tentatively TRBD1 (6 bases). The ends were cut back, 4 bases at V and 2 bases at J, with 13 bases in the middle. Germline V CDR1 and CDR2: DFQATT, SNEGSKA (reference sequence). The CDR3 spans 14 residues. CDR3 nucleotides: TGCAGTGCTAACCACCGGGGACACACAGATACGCAGTATTTT. Translated, it gives CSANHRGHTDTQYF.

This rearrangement joins TRBV7-2 to TRBJ2-3, with 12 bases lining up with TRBD2. The CDR3 sequence is 16 residues long. Trimming took 4 bases from V and 0 from J; bases not matched to a gene: 2. The germline V gene encodes CDR1 SGHTA and CDR2 FQGNSA. CDR3 nucleotides: TGTGCCAGCAGCTCCGGACTAGCGGGGAGCACAGATACGCAGTATTTT. Protein product: CASSSGLAGSTDTQYF.

The rearrangement joins TRBV9 to TRBJ2-1, with unresolved D. CDR1 and CDR2 (germline): SGDLS, YYNGEE. The CDR3 has 14 amino acids. V was clipped by 0 bases and J by 6 bases, with 10 bases between them. CDR3 sequence: CASSVASGGNEQFF. The CDR3 nucleotides read TGTGCCAGCAGCGTAGCTTCTGGCGGCAATGAGCAGTTCTTC.

The chain employs TRBV9 and TRBJ2-7, with D unclear. The V gene lost 0 bases and the J gene lost 2 bases, with 9 bases spanning the gap. Germline V gene sequence: CDR1 SGDLS, CDR2 YYNGEE. CDR3 length: 14 residues. In DNA, the CDR3 is TGTGCCAGCAGCGTAGGGCCTCAGACCTACGAGCAGTACTTC. Protein: CASSVGPQTYEQYF. The complete variable domain, with remaining parts taken from reference TRBV9 and TRBJ2-7, reads DSGVTQTPKHLITATGQRVTLRCSPRSGDLSVYWYQQSLDQGLQFLIQYYNGEERAKGNILERFSAQQFPDLHSELNLSSLELGDSALYFCASSVGPQTYEQYFGPGTRLTVT.

V gene TRBV20-1 combines with J gene TRBJ2-3, with D maybe TRBD2 (6 bases). Germline V gene data show CDR1 as DFQATT and CDR2 as SNEGSKA (reference sequence). V dropped 0 bases and J dropped 2 bases, with 12 bases sitting between them. CDR3 length: 15 amino acids. CDR3: CSARDLTRPTDTQYF. In nucleotides, the CDR3 is TGCAGTGCTAGAGATCTGACTAGACCCACAGATACGCAGTATTTT.

The chain has TRBV4-3 and TRBJ2-7, with TRBD2 matching over 10 bases. Germline loops: CDR1 LGHNA, CDR2 YSLEER. The CDR3 length is 15 residues. V was pared by 2 bases and J by 3 bases, with 4 bases of the junction left unmatched. The CDR3 is CASSQLAGGLYEQYF. The CDR3 DNA reads TGCGCCAGCAGCCAATTAGCGGGGGGCCTCTACGAGCAGTACTTC.

The chain links TRBV12-3 or TRBV12-4 to TRBJ2-7; D tentatively fits TRBD1 or TRBD2 (5 bases each). V lost 8 bases, J lost 2 bases, and 13 bases lay in between. The CDR3 has 13 residues. Here the CDR3 reads CASPGQGPYEQYF. CDR3 nucleotide sequence: TGTGCCAGCCCGGGGCAGGGACCCTACGAGCAGTACTTC.

The chain combines TRBV6-6 with TRBJ2-1; D perhaps matches TRBD2 (5 bases). The CDR3 runs 14 residues. Germline V gives CDR1 MNHNY, CDR2 SVGAGI (reference sequence). Trimming removed 7 bases from V and 3 bases from J, with 13 bases in between. CDR3 bases: TGTGCCAGCACTCGCGGACTGAGCTACAATGAGCAGTTCTTC. Amino acids: CASTRGLSYNEQFF.

The gene calls are TRBV6-6 and TRBJ2-6, with D tentatively TRBD2 (7 bases). Germline V lookup: CDR1 MNHNY, CDR2 SVGAGI (reference sequence). With 2 bases removed from V and 2 bases from J, the gap between germline ends came to 10 bases. The CDR3 contains 16 residues. CDR3 loop: CASSYRGGTGANVLTF. The CDR3 nucleotides are TGTGCCAGCAGTTACAGGGGGGGCACTGGGGCCAACGTCCTGACTTTC.

The table lists this clonotype with a count of one. The chain employs TRBV29-1 and TRBJ2-2; D is possibly TRBD1 (6 bases). Trimming took off 5 bases at V and 0 bases at J, with 7 bases between the two ends. CDR3 length equals 13 residues. Germline V gives CDR1 SQVTM, CDR2 ANQGSEA. The CDR3 region has the DNA TGCAGCGTTAAGGGGGCGAACACCGGGGAGCTGTTTTTT. It codes for CSVKGANTGELFF.

V gene TRBV19 combines with J gene TRBJ1-5; D remains unclear. The V and J ends lost 1 base and 7 bases respectively, with 8 bases between them. The CDR3 runs to 13 residues. The germline V gene has CDR1 LNHDA and CDR2 SQIVND (reference sequence). The CDR3 sequence is CASSIVGGQPQHF. In DNA, the CDR3 is TGTGCCAGTAGTATAGTAGGTGGACAGCCCCAGCATTTT. Looking up the rest from reference TRBV19 and TRBJ1-5 gives the full variable domain: DGGITQSPKYLFRKEGQNVTLSCEQNLNHDAMYWYRQDPGQGLRLIYYSQIVNDFQKGDIAEGYSVSREKKESFPLTVTSAQKNPTAFYLCASSIVGGQPQHFGDGTRLSIL.

V and J are TRBV24-1 and TRBJ2-5, with a weak D call TRBD1 (5 bases). Germline V gene lookup returns CDR1 KGHDR and CDR2 SFDVKD. This CDR3 contains 14 residues. With 2 bases removed from V and 5 bases from J, the gap between germline ends came to 11 bases. CDR3 DNA: TGTGCCACCAGTGATTCCAGGGCTTTCGAGACCCAGTACTTC. Amino acids: CATSDSRAFETQYF.

This chain connects TRBV20-1 to TRBJ2-7; no clear D. Per the germline V gene, CDR1 is DFQATT and CDR2 is SNEGSKA (reference sequence). Trimming pared 6 bases from V and 0 bases from J, leaving 15 bases between. CDR3 length equals 14 residues. For the CDR3, the DNA is TGCAGTGCCCTAAAAGGGCAGTCCTCCTACGAGCAGTACGTC. It is translated as CSALKGQSSYEQYV.